Presented here are 26 T cell receptor beta chains from one specimen sequenced in a study of lymphopenia after photon versus proton radiotherapy. Measured with immunoSEQ multiplex PCR; TCRdb has only the in-frame clones, and not every one. This table holds fewer than 20,000 clones, 92% found once. Sequencing was performed on peripheral blood, taken from a patient treated with photon-based radiotherapy. These receptors all stem from a woman aged 40 to 49 with cholangiocarcinoma.

The chain joins TRBV30 to TRBJ1-2; 7 nucleotides align to TRBD1. Trimming took 4 bases from V and 4 from J; bases not matched to a gene: 12. CDR3 length: 15 amino acids. Germline loops: CDR1 GTSNPN, CDR2 SVGIG (reference sequence). In DNA form, the CDR3 reads TGTGCCTGGATTCCCGTCGGGGGGACAGCCTATGGCTACACCTTC. Translation gives CAWIPVGGTAYGYTF.

A single count supports this clone. This chain connects TRBV7-9 to TRBJ2-7; a possible D gene is TRBD1 (5 bases). This CDR3 has 11 residues. V dropped 5 bases and J dropped 6 bases, with 8 bases sitting between them. Germline assignment: CDR1 SEHNR and CDR2 FQNEAQ (reference sequence). The CDR3 sequence: CASSAQGEQYF. CDR3 nucleotide sequence: TGTGCCAGCAGCGCTCAGGGCGAGCAGTACTTC.

The chain has TRBV28 and TRBJ1-2; D unclear. This CDR3 comprises 14 residues. Between the trimmed V and J ends, which lost 4 bases and 2 bases, there was a span of 11 bases. Germline V CDR1 and CDR2: MDHEN, SYDVKM. In DNA form, the CDR3 reads TGTGCCAGCAGTTCTGAGGGTTCAAACTATGGCTACACCTTC. Amino acids: CASSSEGSNYGYTF.

The V call is TRBV18, the J call TRBJ1-1; 7 nucleotides line up with TRBD1. This CDR3 has 13 amino acids. With V trimmed by 6 bases and J by 1 base, 2 bases remained unmatched. Germline assignment: CDR1 KGHSH and CDR2 LQKENI. This CDR3 reads CASSGDRNTEAFF. In DNA, the CDR3 is TGTGCCAGCTCCGGGGACAGGAACACTGAAGCTTTCTTT.

The chain carries TRBV21-1 and TRBJ2-1; TRBD2, as called in the table, went unchecked against the DNA. TRBV21-1 is tagged as a pseudogene. This CDR3 has 16 residues. The CDR3 nucleotides read TGTGCCAGCAGCCCTCCTGGGATAGCGGGCTACAATGAGCAGTTCTTC. Protein product: CASSPPGIAGYNEQFF.

The chain recombines TRBV19 with TRBJ1-6, with D uncertain. Trimming cost V 3 bases and J 7 bases, with 10 bases left between them. The germline gives CDR1 LNHDA, CDR2 SQIVND (reference sequence). The CDR3 is 14 residues long. DNA for the CDR3: TGTGCCAGTAGTATTTTGACGGACAATTCACCCCTCCACTTT. Protein: CASSILTDNSPLHF. The full variable domain, its missing parts supplied by reference TRBV19 and TRBJ1-6, is DGGITQSPKYLFRKEGQNVTLSCEQNLNHDAMYWYRQDPGQGLRLIYYSQIVNDFQKGDIAEGYSVSREKKESFPLTVTSAQKNPTAFYLCASSILTDNSPLHFGNGTRLTVT.

This clone was seen a single time. J is TRBJ2-5 and V is TRBV30; D is uncertain. The J call may be in error: the DNA end matches TRBJ2-7 better. This CDR3 comprises 12 residues. The germline V gene has CDR1 GTSNPN and CDR2 SVGIG (reference sequence). The chain's CDR3 is CAWSTTGYEQYF. DNA of the CDR3: TGTGCCTGGAGTACAACTGGGTACGAGCAGTACTTC.

The rearrangement uses TRBV28 and TRBJ2-2; 7 bases agree with TRBD1. V shed 7 bases and J 1 base; nucleotides not matched to a gene: 3. Germline V gene lookup returns CDR1 MDHEN and CDR2 SYDVKM. The CDR3 has 14 amino acids. CDR3 in DNA: TGTGCCAGCACAAGGACAGGGAACACCGGGGAGCTGTTTTTT. It specifies CASTRTGNTGELFF.

The rearrangement uses TRBV6-5 and TRBJ2-2; 7 bases line up with TRBD1. Per germline, CDR1 MNHEY and CDR2 SVGAGI. V was pared by 0 bases and J by 6 bases, with 4 bases of the junction left unmatched. This CDR3 contains 15 residues. CDR3 in amino acids: CASSYSKQGSGELFF. CDR3 DNA sequence: TGTGCCAGCAGTTACTCGAAACAGGGGTCCGGGGAGCTGTTTTTT.

The chain links TRBV9 to TRBJ1-3; TRBD1 might be the D (6 bases). Germline V lookup: CDR1 SGDLS, CDR2 YYNGEE. V was clipped by 4 bases and J by 5 bases, with 13 bases between them. CDR3 length: 14 amino acids. CDR3 amino acids: CASSPMDSRNTIYF. The CDR3 coding sequence is TGTGCCAGCAGCCCAATGGACAGTAGAAACACCATATATTTT.

This rearrangement joins TRBV15 to TRBJ1-1; maybe TRBD1 (6 bases). Germline V lookup: CDR1 LNHNV, CDR2 YYDKDF (reference sequence). With 3 bases removed from V and 4 bases from J, the gap between germline ends came to 21 bases. The CDR3 consists of 17 residues. The CDR3, as DNA: TGTGCCACCAGCAGTGATAGCGGGGGGGCGGTGGGCACTGAAGCTTTCTTT. Translation: CATSSDSGGAVGTEAFF. Full variable domain (missing parts from reference TRBV15 and TRBJ1-1): DAMVIQNPRYQVTQFGKPVTLSCSQTLNHNVMYWYQQKSSQAPKLLFHYYDKDFNNEADTPDNFQSRRPNTSFCFLDIRSPGLGDTAMYLCATSSDSGGAVGTEAFFGQGTRLTVV.

The chain couples TRBV7-6 to TRBJ2-7; a possible D gene is TRBD2 (5 bases). The CDR3 sequence is 14 residues long. CDR1 and CDR2 (germline): SGHVS, FNYEAQ. Trimming stripped 5 bases from V and 0 bases from J, with 11 bases between. The CDR3 is CASSIGGSSYEQYF. In DNA, the CDR3 is TGTGCCAGCAGCATAGGAGGTAGCTCCTACGAGCAGTACTTC.

CDR3 residues: CASMDGSNQPQHF. The CDR3 DNA sequence: TGTGCCAGCATGGATGGGAGCAATCAGCCCCAGCATTTT. This sequence joins TRBV2 and TRBJ1-5, with unresolved D. The V and J ends lost 7 bases and 1 base respectively, with 8 bases between them. Germline V gene sequence: CDR1 SNHLY, CDR2 FYNNEI. CDR3 size: 13 residues.

The V gene is TRBV6-5, the J gene TRBJ1-6; 10 bases align to TRBD1. This CDR3 has 14 amino acids. V was clipped by 5 bases and J by 7 bases; unmatched bases: 2. Germline CDR1 MNHEY, CDR2 SVGAGI. Here the CDR3 reads CASSRDRGNSPLHF. The CDR3 nucleotides are TGTGCCAGCAGTAGGGACAGGGGCAATTCACCCCTCCACTTT.

The CDR3 nucleotides are TGCGCCAGCAGCTTGGGAGCAGGCGGAGCCTACGAGCAGTACTTC. It codes for CASSLGAGGAYEQYF. The chain has TRBV5-1 and TRBJ2-7, with no clear D. The CDR3 has 15 amino acids. Germline V gives CDR1 SGHRS, CDR2 YFSETQ. Trimming took off 0 bases at V and 2 bases at J, with 12 bases between the two ends.

The V gene is TRBV6-1, the J gene TRBJ2-5; 8 nucleotides agree with TRBD2. This CDR3 spans 14 amino acids. Germline V CDR1 and CDR2: MNHNS, SASEGT. With V trimmed by 1 base and J by 7 bases, 5 bases remained unmatched. In DNA form, the CDR3 reads TGTGCCAGCAGTGAAGAAGCGGGAGAGGTGACCCAGTACTTC. This encodes CASSEEAGEVTQYF.

This sequence joins TRBV4-1 and TRBJ2-1, with 14 bases aligning to TRBD2. Germline CDR1 is MGHRA and CDR2 is YSYEKL. J gave up 8 bases and V 4 bases, and 10 bases lay outside the gene matches. The CDR3 is made up of 17 amino acids. CDR3 residues: CASSRPSTSGGAYEQFF. CDR3 bases: TGCGCCAGCAGCCGTCCCTCGACTAGCGGGGGGGCCTATGAGCAGTTCTTC.

This chain joins TRBV28 and TRBJ1-5; D is ambiguous. Germline CDR1 MDHEN, CDR2 SYDVKM. The CDR3 covers 12 residues. V was pared by 5 bases and J by 7 bases, with 9 bases between. The CDR3 is CASSLTKQPQHF. The CDR3, as DNA: TGTGCCAGCAGTCTTACAAAACAGCCCCAGCATTTT.

The rearrangement joins TRBV27 to TRBJ1-5, with D perhaps TRBD1 (6 bases). The CDR3 has 15 residues. The germline gives CDR1 MNHEY, CDR2 SMNVEV (reference sequence). Trimming left V 3 bases short and J 2 bases short, with 11 bases between. CDR3 nucleotide sequence: TGTGCCAGCAGTTTCGGGGGGCTAGGCAATCAGCCCCAGCATTTT. Its translation is CASSFGGLGNQPQHF.

The chain couples TRBV5-6 to TRBJ2-1; D not certain. Trimming stripped 4 bases from V and 10 bases from J, with 15 bases between. The CDR3 is 13 residues long. Germline V gene sequence: CDR1 SGHDT, CDR2 YYEEEE. In DNA, the CDR3 is TGTGCCAGCAGCCAGACCCGGACCGGGGAGCAGTTCTTC. It codes for CASSQTRTGEQFF.

The gene calls are TRBV19 and TRBJ1-1, with no clear D. This CDR3 region has 16 residues. The V gene lost 5 bases and the J gene lost 1 base, with 17 bases spanning the gap. Germline CDR1 LNHDA, CDR2 SQIVND (reference sequence). The CDR3 here is CASSSGGLGGNTEAFF. CDR3 sequence (DNA): TGTGCCAGTAGTTCCGGCGGCCTTGGCGGGAACACTGAAGCTTTCTTT.

The J gene is TRBJ2-1, the V gene TRBV7-9, with a weak D call TRBD1 (5 bases). Germline CDR1 is SEHNR and CDR2 is FQNEAQ (reference sequence). CDR3 length: 12 amino acids. V shed 8 bases and J shed 7 bases, with 12 bases lying between them. The CDR3: CASGVTVNEQFF. The CDR3 bases are TGTGCCAGCGGGGTGACAGTGAATGAGCAGTTCTTC. Filled out from reference TRBV7-9 and TRBJ2-1, the complete variable domain reads DTGVSQNPRHKITKRGQNVTFRCDPISEHNRLYWYRQTLGQGPEFLTYFQNEAQLEKSRLLSDRFSAERPKGSFSTLEIQRTEQGDSAMYLCASGVTVNEQFFGPGTRLTVL.

This sequence joins TRBV6-1 and TRBJ1-1, with 7 bases matching TRBD1. The J segment lost 5 bases and the V segment lost 1 base, leaving 7 bases of the junction unmatched. This CDR3 region has 15 residues. Germline V CDR1 and CDR2: MNHNS, SASEGT. The CDR3 coding sequence is TGTGCCAGCAGTGAAGGGAGGGGGCTATTGACTGAAGCTTTCTTT. Encoded protein: CASSEGRGLLTEAFF.

V gene TRBV6-1 combines with J gene TRBJ1-6; D is possibly TRBD1 (5 bases). Trimming shortened V by 3 bases and J by 7 bases, and 7 bases separated the two germline ends. Germline loops: CDR1 MNHNS, CDR2 SASEGT. CDR3 length: 13 amino acids. CDR3 region: CASSDRENSPLHF. The CDR3 nucleotides are TGTGCCAGCAGTGACAGGGAAAATTCACCCCTCCACTTT.

Remarks on this clone: One end of the junction varies from germline; a read error may be responsible. The chain uses TRBV7-7 and TRBJ1-3, with a weak D call TRBD1 (5 bases). Germline CDR1 SSHAT, CDR2 FNYEAQ (reference sequence). The CDR3 contains 15 residues. The CDR3 DNA reads as TGTGCTAGCAGCACCGGGACTGAAAGGGGAAACACCATATATTTT. Protein product: CASSTGTERGNTIYF. Complete variable domain (other parts from reference TRBV7-7 and TRBJ1-3): GAGVSQSPRYKVTKRGQDVTLRCDPISSHATLYWYQQALGQGPEFLTYFNYEAQPDKSGLPSDRFSAERPEGSISTLTIQRTEQRDSAMYRCASSTGTERGNTIYFGEGSWLTVV.

This rearrangement joins TRBV4-2 to TRBJ1-2; D might be TRBD1 (5 bases). Germline loops: CDR1 LGHNA, CDR2 YNFKEQ. The CDR3 consists of 16 residues. V was trimmed by 2 bases and J by 2 bases, leaving 15 bases between them. Here the CDR3 reads CASSQISRGENYGYTF. The CDR3 coding sequence is TGTGCCAGCAGCCAAATTTCGAGGGGCGAAAACTATGGCTACACCTTC.